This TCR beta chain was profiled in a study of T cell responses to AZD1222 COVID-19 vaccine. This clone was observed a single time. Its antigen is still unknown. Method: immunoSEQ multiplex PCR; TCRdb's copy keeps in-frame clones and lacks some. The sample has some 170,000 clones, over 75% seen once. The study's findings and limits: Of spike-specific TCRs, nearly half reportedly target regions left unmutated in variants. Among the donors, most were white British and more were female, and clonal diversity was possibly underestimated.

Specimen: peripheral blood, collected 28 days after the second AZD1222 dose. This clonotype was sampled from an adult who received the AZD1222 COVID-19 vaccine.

CDR3 bases: TGTGCCAGCTCACCAACGGGGAGCTACAATGAGCAGTTCTTC. Amino acids: CASSPTGSYNEQFF. The gene calls are TRBV18 and TRBJ2-1; weak D call: TRBD2 (5 bases). The CDR3 sequence is 14 residues long. Trimming pared 2 bases from V and 3 bases from J, leaving 8 bases between. The V gene's germline CDR1 is KGHSH and CDR2 LQKENI.